One and the same sample provided the 27 T cell receptor beta chains below, sequenced in a study of OX40 agonist ivuxolimab in advanced cancers. Profiled with immunoSEQ multiplex PCR; TCRdb holds only in-frame clones, not every one. The profile covers about 64,000 clones, with about 87% appearing a single time and over 2.5% taken by the ten largest. The specimen comprised CD4+ or CD8+ T cells sorted from blood, sampled in a trial of the OX40 agonist ivuxolimab. The receptors here all came from an adult with an advanced solid tumor such as melanoma, head and neck, liver or kidney cancer.

The CDR3 loop reads CALGPVRSGNTIYF. For the CDR3, the DNA is TGTGCCCTAGGACCGGTCCGCTCTGGAAACACCATATATTTT. The chain links TRBV30 to TRBJ1-3; D ambiguous. This CDR3 is 14 amino acids long. Germline assignment: CDR1 GTSNPN and CDR2 SVGIG (reference sequence). Trimming left V 8 bases short and J 0 bases short, with 14 bases between.

The J gene is TRBJ2-3, the V gene TRBV5-1; D is perhaps TRBD1 (6 bases). Trimming stripped 4 bases from V and 2 bases from J, with 17 bases between. Per the germline V gene, CDR1 is SGHRS and CDR2 is YFSETQ. The CDR3 is made up of 16 amino acids. The CDR3 DNA reads TGCGCCAGCAGCCCTGGCTGGACAGTTAACACAGATACGCAGTATTTT. This codes for CASSPGWTVNTDTQYF.

This clone was observed a single time. The chain links TRBV19 to TRBJ2-7; D unclear. CDR1 LNHDA and CDR2 SQIVND come from the germline V gene (reference sequence). The CDR3 is 14 amino acids. Trimming stripped 3 bases from V and 2 bases from J, with 11 bases between. CDR3 amino acids: CASSIDLNTYEQYF. As DNA, the CDR3 is TGTGCCAGTAGTATTGACCTAAATACCTACGAGCAGTACTTC.

The chain is built from TRBV25-1 and TRBJ1-1, with 10 bases that match TRBD1. Germline V gene lookup returns CDR1 MGHDK and CDR2 SYGVNS. J gave up 4 bases and V 5 bases, and 4 bases lay outside the gene matches. The CDR3 contains 14 residues. The CDR3 spells CASSKGQGTTEAFF. The CDR3, as DNA: TGTGCCAGCAGTAAGGGACAGGGGACCACTGAAGCTTTCTTT.

This chain links TRBV28 with TRBJ1-1; D possibly corresponds to TRBD1 (5 bases). V was shortened by 6 bases and J by 7 bases, with 12 bases between the two germline ends. Germline CDR1 and CDR2: MDHEN and SYDVKM. The CDR3 runs 12 residues. Here the CDR3 reads CASSLRQNEAFF. The CDR3 nucleotides read TGTGCCAGCAGCCTTAGACAGAATGAAGCTTTCTTT.

V and J are TRBV10-3 and TRBJ1-1; D gene unclear. The V and J ends lost 3 bases and 1 base respectively, with 12 bases between them. CDR1 is ENHRY and CDR2 is SYGVKD in the germline V gene. The CDR3 covers 15 residues. This CDR3 reads CAISDILLRNTEAFF. The DNA of the CDR3 is TGTGCCATCAGTGATATACTCCTAAGGAACACTGAAGCTTTCTTT.

J is TRBJ1-2 and V is TRBV5-1, with D possibly matching TRBD1 (6 bases). CDR1 is SGHRS, CDR2 YFSETQ, per germline. The CDR3 is 15 residues long. With 0 bases removed from V and 4 bases from J, the gap between germline ends came to 13 bases. CDR3 loop: CASSLDGQSIYGYTF. As DNA, the CDR3 is TGCGCCAGCAGCTTGGACGGACAGTCAATCTATGGCTACACCTTC.

The rearrangement uses TRBV5-6 and TRBJ1-2; TRBD1 matches at 7 bases. This CDR3 is 16 amino acids long. Trimming took 2 bases from V and 2 from J; bases not matched to a gene: 9. Germline V CDR1 and CDR2: SGHDT, YYEEEE. CDR3 bases: TGTGCCAGCAGCTTTCAAGACAGGGCTTACAACTATGGCTACACCTTC. It yields the protein CASSFQDRAYNYGYTF.

This clone was seen a single time. The rearrangement uses TRBV7-2 and TRBJ2-5, with 7 bases lining up with TRBD2. This CDR3 has 14 residues. The germline gives CDR1 SGHTA, CDR2 FQGNSA. The V segment lost 6 bases and the J segment 5 bases; nucleotides outside the gene matches: 9. The CDR3 coding sequence is TGTGCCAGCAGTCTTAGATGGGGAGGGGAGACCCAGTACTTC. It specifies CASSLRWGGETQYF. Supplemented by reference TRBV7-2 and TRBJ2-5, the full variable domain reads GAGVSQSPSNKVTEKGKDVELRCDPISGHTALYWYRQSLGQGLEFLIYFQGNSAPDKSGLPSDRFSAERTGGSVSTLTIQRTQQEDSAVYLCASSLRWGGETQYFGPGTRLLVL.

The genes are TRBV7-2 and TRBJ2-3; 8 bases line up with TRBD1. The J segment lost 3 bases and the V segment lost 0 bases, leaving 2 bases of the junction unmatched. The CDR3 totals 15 residues. The V gene's germline CDR1 is SGHTA and CDR2 FQGNSA. CDR3 amino acids: CASSLAGQETDTQYF. The CDR3 DNA follows: TGTGCCAGCAGCTTAGCGGGACAGGAGACAGATACGCAGTATTTT. Looking up the rest from reference TRBV7-2 and TRBJ2-3 gives the full variable domain: GAGVSQSPSNKVTEKGKDVELRCDPISGHTALYWYRQSLGQGLEFLIYFQGNSAPDKSGLPSDRFSAERTGGSVSTLTIQRTQQEDSAVYLCASSLAGQETDTQYFGPGTRLTVL.

This clone was detected only once. The chain combines TRBV6-5 with TRBJ1-1; D ambiguous. The V and J ends lost 0 bases and 5 bases respectively, with 13 bases between them. The CDR3 is 15 residues long. Per the germline V gene, CDR1 is MNHEY and CDR2 is SVGAGI. The CDR3 protein is CASSYSKFGRTEAFF. The CDR3, as DNA: TGTGCCAGCAGTTACTCGAAATTTGGGCGAACTGAAGCTTTCTTT.

V gene TRBV30 combines with J gene TRBJ1-6; D might be TRBD1 (5 bases). Between the trimmed V and J ends, which lost 2 bases and 5 bases, there was a span of 7 bases. The germline V gene encodes CDR1 GTSNPN and CDR2 SVGIG (reference sequence). The CDR3 loop spans 13 amino acids. This CDR3 reads CAWSPGDNSPLHF. The CDR3 DNA reads as TGTGCCTGGAGTCCGGGGGATAATTCACCCCTCCACTTT.

V and J are TRBV5-1 and TRBJ2-7; 9 positions agree with TRBD1. Germline V CDR1 and CDR2: SGHRS, YFSETQ. The CDR3 length is 15 residues. Trimming removed 4 bases from V and 1 base from J; junction bases left unmatched: 6. The chain's CDR3 is CASSIGTGPSYEQYF. CDR3 coding DNA: TGCGCCAGCAGCATTGGGACAGGGCCATCCTACGAGCAGTACTTC.

The V and J genes are TRBV5-6 and TRBJ1-5, with unresolved D. This CDR3 contains 15 residues. V gave up 0 bases and J gave up 3 bases, with 10 bases separating them. The germline gives CDR1 SGHDT, CDR2 YYEEEE. CDR3: CASSLGVGINQPQHF. In DNA, the CDR3 is TGTGCCAGCAGCTTGGGTGTGGGTATCAATCAGCCCCAGCATTTT.

This chain links TRBV28 with TRBJ1-4, with TRBD1 as a possible D gene (5 bases). Per the germline V gene, CDR1 is MDHEN and CDR2 is SYDVKM. The CDR3 sequence is 16 residues long. V lost 5 bases and J lost 8, with 21 bases in between. In nucleotides, the CDR3 is TGTGCCAGCAGTAATTTAGGAGGACAAGTTAAGGAAAAACTGTTTTTT. It yields the protein CASSNLGGQVKEKLFF.

In this sample, this clone turned up once. The rearrangement links TRBV6-6 to TRBJ1-2; D is perhaps TRBD1 (5 bases). Trimming stripped 2 bases from V and 4 bases from J, with 14 bases between. The V gene's germline CDR1 is MNHNY and CDR2 SVGAGI (reference sequence). This CDR3 is built from 15 residues. The CDR3 DNA follows: TGTGCCAGCAGTTACGGCCAGGGAGGATCCTATGGCTACACCTTC. This encodes CASSYGQGGSYGYTF.

This chain links TRBV4-3 with TRBJ2-5; 8 nucleotides match TRBD2. The CDR3 has 17 residues. Germline lookup yields CDR1 LGHNA and CDR2 YSLEER. The V segment lost 4 bases and the J segment 1 base; nucleotides outside the gene matches: 11. CDR3 sequence (DNA): TGCGCCAGCAGCCTGGGGGCGGGACTAGGGGCCCAAGAGACCCAGTACTTC. Amino acids: CASSLGAGLGAQETQYF.

V and J are TRBV5-1 and TRBJ2-1, with 14 bases fitting TRBD2. This CDR3 region has 14 residues. Trimming removed 4 bases from V and 10 bases from J; junction bases left unmatched: 4. The germline gives CDR1 SGHRS, CDR2 YFSETQ. The CDR3 loop is CASSVGLAGGEQFF. As DNA, the CDR3 is TGCGCCAGCAGCGTCGGACTAGCGGGAGGAGAGCAGTTCTTC. The full variable domain, its missing parts supplied by reference TRBV5-1 and TRBJ2-1, is KAGVTQTPRYLIKTRGQQVTLSCSPISGHRSVSWYQQTPGQGLQFLFEYFSETQRNKGNFPGRFSGRQFSNSRSEMNVSTLELGDSALYLCASSVGLAGGEQFFGPGTRLTVL.

The rearrangement links TRBV5-4 to TRBJ2-6, with 11 bases that match TRBD1. Germline CDR1 is SGHNT and CDR2 is YYREEE (reference sequence). The V gene end was trimmed by 4 bases and the J gene end by 0 bases; junction bases not matched to a gene: 3. This CDR3 is 17 amino acids long. The CDR3 here is CASSPGQGDSGANVLTF. The CDR3 DNA follows: TGTGCCAGCAGCCCGGGACAGGGGGACTCTGGGGCCAACGTCCTGACTTTC.

The gene calls are TRBV15 and TRBJ1-2; D may be TRBD1 (5 bases). The CDR3 has 16 amino acids. V gave up 1 base and J gave up 2 bases, with 14 bases separating them. CDR1 LNHNV and CDR2 YYDKDF come from the germline V gene (reference sequence). CDR3 region: CATSRGYNAGNYGYTF. The CDR3 bases are TGTGCCACCAGCAGAGGCTATAATGCAGGGAACTATGGCTACACCTTC.

This clone was picked up one time. This chain connects TRBV5-1 to TRBJ1-1; D ambiguous. Germline V CDR1 and CDR2: SGHRS, YFSETQ. The CDR3 sequence is 14 residues long. V was trimmed by 0 bases and J by 4 bases, leaving 10 bases between them. The CDR3 spells CASSLALESTEAFF. For the CDR3, the DNA is TGCGCCAGCAGCTTGGCCTTGGAGAGCACTGAAGCTTTCTTT.

V and J are TRBV7-3 and TRBJ2-3, with 8 nucleotides matching TRBD2. The germline gives CDR1 SGHTA, CDR2 FQGTGA. V trimming: 2 bases; J trimming: 4 bases; junction bases outside the gene matches: 2. This CDR3 comprises 14 residues. CDR3 coding DNA: TGTGCCAGCAGCTTAGGGACTAGGGCAGATACGCAGTATTTT. Its translation: CASSLGTRADTQYF. Variable domain in full (rest from reference TRBV7-3 and TRBJ2-3): GAGVSQTPSNKVTEKGKYVELRCDPISGHTALYWYRQSLGQGPEFLIYFQGTGAADDSGLPNDRFFAVRPEGSVSTLKIQRTERGDSAVYLCASSLGTRADTQYFGPGTRLTVL.

The chain recombines TRBV6-6 with TRBJ2-7; 10 bases align to TRBD2. Trimming at V came to 5 bases and at J to 2 bases, leaving 3 bases not matched to a gene. This CDR3 spans 14 amino acids. CDR1 is MNHNY, CDR2 SVGAGI, per germline (reference sequence). CDR3 in amino acids: CASSTTSGTYEQYF. DNA for the CDR3: TGTGCCAGCAGTACTACTAGCGGGACCTACGAGCAGTACTTC.

V is TRBV11-2 and J is TRBJ1-1; D is uncertain. V shed 5 bases and J shed 6 bases, with 16 bases lying between them. The CDR3 extends over 14 amino acids. The germline gives CDR1 SGHAT, CDR2 FQNNGV. The CDR3 spells CASSPRRGYAEAFF. In DNA form, the CDR3 reads TGTGCCAGCAGCCCCCGTCGGGGTTACGCTGAAGCTTTCTTT.

This chain links TRBV14 with TRBJ2-7; 11 nucleotides agree with TRBD2. The V and J ends lost 1 base and 0 bases, in that order; junction bases with no gene match: 5. The CDR3 runs 17 residues. Germline CDR1 is SGHDN and CDR2 is FVKESK. The CDR3 reads CASSQGLAGGISYEQYF. CDR3 DNA sequence: TGTGCCAGCAGCCAAGGGCTAGCGGGAGGTATCTCCTACGAGCAGTACTTC.

The chain is built from TRBV19 and TRBJ1-5; 8 bases agree with TRBD1. The germline V gene encodes CDR1 LNHDA and CDR2 SQIVND (reference sequence). This CDR3 comprises 14 residues. V lost 3 bases and J lost 2; bases outside the gene matches: 0. CDR3 DNA sequence: TGTGCCAGTAGTATGACAGGGGGCAATCAGCCCCAGCATTTT. It encodes CASSMTGGNQPQHF. The full variable domain, with the rest looked up from reference TRBV19 and TRBJ1-5, is DGGITQSPKYLFRKEGQNVTLSCEQNLNHDAMYWYRQDPGQGLRLIYYSQIVNDFQKGDIAEGYSVSREKKESFPLTVTSAQKNPTAFYLCASSMTGGNQPQHFGDGTRLSIL.

The chain uses TRBV6-6 and TRBJ1-5; a weak D match, TRBD1 (5 bases). The length of the CDR3 is 15 residues. Germline CDR1 and CDR2: MNHNY and SVGAGI (reference sequence). Trimming cost V 0 bases and J 5 bases, with 11 bases left between them. This chain's CDR3 is CASSYSILGDQPQHF. In nucleotides, the CDR3 is TGTGCCAGCAGTTACTCGATATTGGGGGATCAGCCCCAGCATTTT.